The 9 T cell receptor beta chains in this list originate from one sample, sequenced in a study of blood T cell repertoires in COVID-19. Method: immunoSEQ multiplex PCR; TCRdb's copy keeps in-frame clones and lacks some. The repertoire holds about 83,000 clones, with 86% as singletons. The material sequenced was peripheral blood. These TCRs come from a woman older than 75 in a cohort sampled during active or convalescent COVID-19.

This chain connects TRBV5-6 to TRBJ2-5, with D possibly TRBD1 on 5 matching bases. Trimming left V 4 bases short and J 5 bases short, with 18 bases between. In germline, CDR1 is SGHDT, CDR2 YYEEEE. There are 15 residues in the CDR3. This CDR3 is CASSPLGAGRETQYF. The CDR3 DNA sequence: TGTGCCAGCAGCCCCCTCGGAGCAGGGCGGGAGACCCAGTACTTC.

V usage is TRBV7-3 and J usage is TRBJ1-1, with 8 bases fitting TRBD1. From germline, CDR1 is SGHTA and CDR2 FQGTGA. There are 16 residues in the CDR3. Losses at the gene ends were 2 bases for V and 0 bases for J; bases not matched to a gene: 5. Here the CDR3 reads CASSLLQQGVNTEAFF. CDR3 nucleotides: TGTGCCAGCAGCTTACTCCAACAGGGGGTGAACACTGAAGCTTTCTTT.

V and J are TRBV2 and TRBJ2-1; 7 nucleotides line up with TRBD2. The CDR3 has 14 residues. V lost 8 bases, J lost 0 bases, and 4 bases stayed unmatched. Per the germline V gene, CDR1 is SNHLY and CDR2 is FYNNEI. This CDR3 is CASRRGSSYNEQFF. The CDR3 DNA follows: TGTGCCAGCCGTCGCGGGAGCTCCTACAATGAGCAGTTCTTC.

A few counts support this clone. The V and J genes are TRBV7-3 and TRBJ2-1; tentative D call: TRBD1 (6 bases). V was cut by 2 bases and J by 10 bases, with 12 bases left in between. This CDR3 is built from 13 residues. CDR1 and CDR2 from the germline V gene are SGHTA and FQGTGA. The CDR3 here is CASSLVQGHEQFF. DNA for the CDR3: TGTGCCAGCAGCTTAGTACAGGGCCACGAGCAGTTCTTC.

There are a few counts of this clone. DNA of the CDR3: TGCGCCAGCAGCCGTGGACCAGCCAGGGGGCCCCTGCCCCTCCACTTT. It codes for CASSRGPARGPLPLHF. The chain couples TRBV4-1 to TRBJ1-6, with 8 bases matching TRBD1. Germline loops: CDR1 MGHRA, CDR2 YSYEKL. This CDR3 has 16 amino acids. Trimming cost V 4 bases and J 13 bases; bases outside gene matches: 15.

The gene calls are TRBV11-3 and TRBJ2-7, with 10 bases aligning to TRBD2. V lost 4 bases to trimming and J lost 6 bases; unmatched junction nucleotides: 3. CDR3 length: 13 amino acids. The germline V gene has CDR1 SGHNT and CDR2 YENEEA. This CDR3 is CASSSSGRVEQYV. For the CDR3, the DNA is TGTGCCAGCAGCTCGAGCGGGAGGGTCGAGCAGTACGTC.

The V and J genes are TRBV5-1 and TRBJ1-2; D is ambiguous. V was clipped by 0 bases and J by 1 base, with 7 bases between them. Germline CDR1 and CDR2: SGHRS and YFSETQ. The CDR3 covers 14 residues. The CDR3 loop is CASSLASGNYGYTF. The DNA for the CDR3 is TGCGCCAGCAGCTTGGCCTCGGGTAACTATGGCTACACCTTC.

The gene calls are TRBV6-5 and TRBJ1-3, with D maybe TRBD1 (5 bases). The CDR3 runs 14 residues. The V and J ends lost 6 bases and 4 bases respectively, with 13 bases between them. CDR1 and CDR2 (germline): MNHEY, SVGAGI. Here the CDR3 reads CASSDLGHGNTIYF. DNA for the CDR3: TGTGCCAGCAGCGACCTTGGACACGGAAACACCATATATTTT.

The chain uses TRBV3-1 (or the pseudogene TRBV3-2) and TRBJ2-6; tentatively, D is TRBD1 (6 bases). This CDR3 is built from 14 residues. Germline CDR1 and CDR2: LGHDT and YNNKEL (reference sequence). Trimming cost V 5 bases and J 4 bases, with 9 bases left between them. CDR3 protein: CASSAGAGANVLTF. The CDR3 DNA sequence: TGTGCCAGCAGCGCAGGGGCCGGGGCCAACGTCCTGACTTTC.